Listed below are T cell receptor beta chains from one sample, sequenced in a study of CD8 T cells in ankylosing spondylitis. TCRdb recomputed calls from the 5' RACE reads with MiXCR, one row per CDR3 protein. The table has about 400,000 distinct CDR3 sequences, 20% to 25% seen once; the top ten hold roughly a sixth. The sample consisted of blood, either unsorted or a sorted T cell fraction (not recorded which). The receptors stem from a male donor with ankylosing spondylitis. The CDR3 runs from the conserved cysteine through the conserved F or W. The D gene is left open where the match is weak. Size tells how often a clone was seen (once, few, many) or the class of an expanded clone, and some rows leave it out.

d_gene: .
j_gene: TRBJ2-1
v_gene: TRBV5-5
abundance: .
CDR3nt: TGTGCCAGCAGCTTGACAGTCGGGGCGGGAATCCTCTACAATGAGCAGTTCTTC
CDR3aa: CASSLTVGAGILYNEQFF

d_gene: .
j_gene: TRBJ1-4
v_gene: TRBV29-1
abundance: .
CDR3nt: TGCAGCGCCGCGAGGGACTTCACCGGTGAAAAACTGTTTTTT
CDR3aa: CSAARDFTGEKLFF

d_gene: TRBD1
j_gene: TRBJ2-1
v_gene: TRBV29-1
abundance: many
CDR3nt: TGCAGCGTTGGGTTTGGACAGGGGGCGCATGGCTCCTACAATGAGCAGTTCTTC
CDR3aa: CSVGFGQGAHGSYNEQFF

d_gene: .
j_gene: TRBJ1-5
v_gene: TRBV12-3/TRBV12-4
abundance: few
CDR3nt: TGTGCCAGCGGAAGAAGCCATCAGCCCCAGCATTTT
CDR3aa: CASGRSHQPQHF

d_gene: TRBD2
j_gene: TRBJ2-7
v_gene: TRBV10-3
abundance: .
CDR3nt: TGTGCCACCCAGTTTCTAGCGGGTTCGTACGAGCAGTACTTC
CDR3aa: CATQFLAGSYEQYF

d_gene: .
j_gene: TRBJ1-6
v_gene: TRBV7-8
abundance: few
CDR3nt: TGTGCCAGCAGTAACCCGCCCTATAATTCACCCCTCCACTTT
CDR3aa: CASSNPPYNSPLHF

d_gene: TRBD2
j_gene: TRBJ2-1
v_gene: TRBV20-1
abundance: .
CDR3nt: TGCAGTGCTAGAGATGGTACTAGCGGGAGGGCTAATGAGCAGTTCTTC
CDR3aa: CSARDGTSGRANEQFF

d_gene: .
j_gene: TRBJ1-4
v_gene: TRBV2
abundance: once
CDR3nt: TGTGCCAGCAGCGTTCAAACTACAGGGAGAACTAATGAAAAACTGTTTTTT
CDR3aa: CASSVQTTGRTNEKLFF

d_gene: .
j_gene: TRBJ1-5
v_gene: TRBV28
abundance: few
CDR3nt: TGTGCCAGCAGTTACCTACCTAGTCGGCGCGTAGGGCCCCAGCATTTT
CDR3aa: CASSYLPSRRVGPQHF

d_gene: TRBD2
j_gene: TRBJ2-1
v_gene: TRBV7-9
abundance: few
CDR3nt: TGTGCCAGCAGCCGATCGGGACTAGCGACCTACAATGAGCAGTTCTTC
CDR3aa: CASSRSGLATYNEQFF

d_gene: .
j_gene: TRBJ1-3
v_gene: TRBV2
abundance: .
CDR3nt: TGTGCCAGCAGTGTGCAGGGGTCTGGAAACACCATATATTTT
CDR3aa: CASSVQGSGNTIYF

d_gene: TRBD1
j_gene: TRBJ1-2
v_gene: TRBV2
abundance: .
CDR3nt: TGTGCCAGCAGTCGGAGACAGGGGGGAGCTAACTATGGCTACACCTTC
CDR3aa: CASSRRQGGANYGYTF

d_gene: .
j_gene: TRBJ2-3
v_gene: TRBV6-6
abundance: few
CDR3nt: TGTGCCAGCAGTTATAGGGTATCAGATACGCAGTATTTT
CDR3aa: CASSYRVSDTQYF

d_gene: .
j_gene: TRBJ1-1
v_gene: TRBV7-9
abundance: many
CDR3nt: TGTGCCAGCAGCCTGAGGACGGACACTGAAGCTTTCTTT
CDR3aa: CASSLRTDTEAFF

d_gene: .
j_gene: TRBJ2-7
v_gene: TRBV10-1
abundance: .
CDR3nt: TGCGCCAGCAGATGGACAGCCTACGAGCAGTACTTC
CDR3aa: CASRWTAYEQYF

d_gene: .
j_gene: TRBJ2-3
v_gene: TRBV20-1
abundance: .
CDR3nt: TGCAGTGCCCGACGACAGATATCTAGCACAGATACGCAGTATTTT
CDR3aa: CSARRQISSTDTQYF

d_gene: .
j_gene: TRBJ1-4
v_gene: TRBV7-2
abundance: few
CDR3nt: TGTGCCAGCAGCTTACGGCTACTGAATGAAAAACTGTTTTTT
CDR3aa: CASSLRLLNEKLFF

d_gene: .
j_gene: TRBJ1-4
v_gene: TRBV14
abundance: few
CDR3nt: TGTGCCAGCAGCCCCTGGGGCGGTGAAAAACTGTTTTTT
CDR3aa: CASSPWGGEKLFF

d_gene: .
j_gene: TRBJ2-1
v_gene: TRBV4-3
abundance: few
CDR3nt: TGCGCCAGCAGCCAATCCCCGGGGGGCCTAGTTCATGAGCAGTTCTTC
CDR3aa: CASSQSPGGLVHEQFF

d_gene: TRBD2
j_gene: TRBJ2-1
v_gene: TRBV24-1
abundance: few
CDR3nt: TGTGCCACCAGTGATGGCGGGGGGAGTACCGTCAATGAGCAGTTCTTC
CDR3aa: CATSDGGGSTVNEQFF

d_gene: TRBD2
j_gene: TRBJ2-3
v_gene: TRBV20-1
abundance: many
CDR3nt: TGCAGTGCCATAGCGGGAACTGCAGATACGCAGTATTTT
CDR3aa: CSAIAGTADTQYF

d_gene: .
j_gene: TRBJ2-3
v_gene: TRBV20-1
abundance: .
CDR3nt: TGCAGTGCTAGAGATCAGGTCACAGATACGCAGTATTTT
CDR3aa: CSARDQVTDTQYF

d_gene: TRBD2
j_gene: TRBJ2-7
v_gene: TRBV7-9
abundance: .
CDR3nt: TGTGCCAGCAGCTCGGGACTAGCGGGAGGGCCGGGAGAGCAGTACTTC
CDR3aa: CASSSGLAGGPGEQYF

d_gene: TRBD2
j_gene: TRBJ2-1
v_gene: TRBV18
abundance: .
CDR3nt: TGTGCCAGCTCACAACCACTAGCGGGGAGCTCCTACAATGAGCAGTTCTTC
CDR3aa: CASSQPLAGSSYNEQFF

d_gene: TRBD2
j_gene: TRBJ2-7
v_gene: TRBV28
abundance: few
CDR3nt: TGTGCCAGCAGACCCCCCCAGCTAGCGGGAGTTTACGAGCAGTACTTC
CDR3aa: CASRPPQLAGVYEQYF

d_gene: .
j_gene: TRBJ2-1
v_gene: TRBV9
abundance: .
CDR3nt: TGTGCCAGCAGCGTAGACCGGACCAGCTCCTACAATGAGCAGTTCTTC
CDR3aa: CASSVDRTSSYNEQFF

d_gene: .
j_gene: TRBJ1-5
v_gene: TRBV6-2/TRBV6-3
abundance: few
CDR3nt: TGTGCCAGCAGAGAGGGAGGTAGCAATCAGCCCCAGCATTTT
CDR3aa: CASREGGSNQPQHF

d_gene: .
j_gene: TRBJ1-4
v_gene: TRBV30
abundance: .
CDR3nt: TGTGCCTGGAGTGTATACAGGGCTGAAAAACTGTTTTTT
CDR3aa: CAWSVYRAEKLFF

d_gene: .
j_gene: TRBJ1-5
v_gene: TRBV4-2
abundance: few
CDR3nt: TGTGCCAGCAGCCAAGCTACGGATCATCAGCCCCAGCATTTT
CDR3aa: CASSQATDHQPQHF

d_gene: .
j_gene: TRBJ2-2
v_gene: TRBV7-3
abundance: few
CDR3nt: TGTGCCAGCAGCTTAAGAAACTCCGGGCTGTTTTTT
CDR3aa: CASSLRNSGLFF